This T cell receptor beta chain was recovered during a study of OX40 agonist ivuxolimab in advanced cancers. Germline V gene data show CDR1 as MDHEN and CDR2 as SYDVKM. V was shortened by 8 bases and J by 8 bases, with 18 bases between the two germline ends. CDR3 length: 13 residues. TCRdb's table, derived via immunoSEQ multiplex PCR, lists solely in-frame clones and lacks some. The sample holds around 63,000 clones, 80% to 90% seen once. This sequence joins TRBV28 and TRBJ1-2; D possibly corresponds to TRBD1 (5 bases). The source is an adult with an advanced solid tumor such as melanoma, head and neck, liver or kidney cancer. Sequenced here: CD4+ or CD8+ T cells sorted from blood, sampled in a trial of the OX40 agonist ivuxolimab. CDR3 DNA: TGTGCCAGCGGGTACGGGACTGCGAGAGGCTACACCTTC. Translating it yields CASGYGTARGYTF.